Presented here are 7 T cell receptor beta chains from one specimen sequenced in a study of vaccination effects on CD4 cells after COVID-19. Measured with immunoSEQ multiplex PCR; TCRdb has only the in-frame clones, and not every one. The sample consists of around 33,000 clones, less than 80% of them appearing once. These TCRs are of unknown antigen specificity. CD4+ T cells specific for antigen were expanded with viral peptide pools by the ViraFEST assay before sequencing. It was after 10 days of culture that CD4+ T cells were isolated. All study participants received two doses of BNT162b2 or mRNA-1273 vaccine. Material: CD4+ T cells from PBMCs cultured with SARS-CoV-2 spike peptides, obtained after COVID-19 vaccination. The receptors shown here come from a human donor who received a COVID-19 vaccine.

The chain links TRBV25-1 to TRBJ1-2; TRBD1 is a possible D gene (5 bases). Trimming left V 6 bases short and J 4 bases short, with 9 bases between. The CDR3 covers 12 residues. Germline values: CDR1 MGHDK, CDR2 SYGVNS. The CDR3 DNA follows: TGTGCCAGCAGCGGGACCGCCTATGGCTACACCTTC. This sequence encodes CASSGTAYGYTF.

This sequence joins TRBV2 and TRBJ2-3; 12 nucleotides align to TRBD2. Germline assignment: CDR1 SNHLY and CDR2 FYNNEI. V was pared by 6 bases and J by 0 bases, with 7 bases of the junction left unmatched. The CDR3 has 17 residues. The DNA for the CDR3 is TGTGCCAGCAGAACGGGACTAGCGGGCTTAAGCACAGATACGCAGTATTTT. Protein product: CASRTGLAGLSTDTQYF.

The chain employs TRBV19 and TRBJ2-5; 7 nucleotides align to TRBD2. Trimming took 5 bases from V and 5 from J; bases not matched to a gene: 17. Looked up from germline, CDR1 is LNHDA and CDR2 is SQIVND (reference sequence). CDR3 size: 17 residues. The CDR3 nucleotides read TGTGCCAGTAGTCCCCTGGGTTGGGAGGGCCAGTTGGAGACCCAGTACTTC. This sequence encodes CASSPLGWEGQLETQYF. Looking up the rest from reference TRBV19 and TRBJ2-5 gives the full variable domain: DGGITQSPKYLFRKEGQNVTLSCEQNLNHDAMYWYRQDPGQGLRLIYYSQIVNDFQKGDIAEGYSVSREKKESFPLTVTSAQKNPTAFYLCASSPLGWEGQLETQYFGPGTRLLVL.

The chain employs TRBV19 and TRBJ1-5, with TRBD1 as a possible D gene (6 bases). The CDR3 extends over 15 amino acids. V lost 3 bases, J lost 2 bases, and 11 bases lay in between. CDR1 and CDR2 from the germline V gene are LNHDA and SQIVND (reference sequence). The CDR3 reads CASSMDSFGNQPQHF. The CDR3 bases are TGTGCCAGTAGTATGGACAGTTTCGGCAATCAGCCCCAGCATTTT.

This rearrangement joins TRBV30 to TRBJ1-5, with a tentative D call TRBD1 (5 bases). The CDR3 sequence is 13 residues long. V lost 4 bases and J lost 6, with 13 bases in between. Per germline, CDR1 GTSNPN and CDR2 SVGIG (reference sequence). The CDR3 sequence is CAWTGTLGQPQHF. CDR3 nucleotide sequence: TGTGCCTGGACCGGGACTCTGGGTCAGCCCCAGCATTTT.

The chain's CDR3 is CASSREGYIHEQYF. The CDR3 coding sequence is TGTGCCAGCAGCCGCGAGGGGTACATACACGAGCAGTACTTC. The rearrangement uses TRBV2 and TRBJ2-7; D possibly uses TRBD1 or TRBD2 (5 bases each). V lost 6 bases, J lost 5 bases, and 17 bases lay in between. CDR3 size: 14 residues. CDR1 is SNHLY and CDR2 is FYNNEI in the germline V gene.

The chain has TRBV3-1 (or the pseudogene TRBV3-2) and TRBJ2-3, with no clear D. The CDR3 is 15 amino acids. V lost 4 bases, J lost 1 base, and 12 bases lay in between. The V gene's germline CDR1 is LGHDT and CDR2 YNNKEL (reference sequence). The CDR3 reads CASSPLVTGTDTQYF. In nucleotides, the CDR3 is TGTGCCAGCAGCCCCTTAGTAACTGGCACAGATACGCAGTATTTT.